Listed below are T cell receptor beta chains from one sample, sequenced in a study of OX40 agonist ivuxolimab in advanced cancers. Profiled with immunoSEQ multiplex PCR; TCRdb holds only in-frame clones, not every one. Found here are roughly 17,000 clones, about 80% of them singletons; the top ten hold approximately 49%. The sequencing used CD4+ or CD8+ T cells sorted from blood, collected in a trial of the OX40 agonist ivuxolimab. The receptors stem from an adult with an advanced solid tumor such as melanoma, head and neck, liver or kidney cancer. The CDR3 runs from the conserved cysteine through the conserved F or W. Fields, in order: J gene, V gene, D gene, clone size, CDR3 DNA, CDR3 protein. The D gene is left open where the match is weak. For some rows the clone size is stated as once, few or many, or as a class when expanded; others skip it.

TRBJ1-1,TRBV4-1,-,-,TGCGCCAGCAGTCCTCGCCCCACTGAAGCTTTCTTT,CASSPRPTEAFF
TRBJ2-1,TRBV9,TRBD1,-,TGTGCCAGCAGCGCGGACAGGAGCGGCTACAATGAGCAGTTCTTC,CASSADRSGYNEQFF
TRBJ2-3,TRBV28,TRBD2,-,TGTGCCAGCAGTTTCAGACTAGCGGGAGTGGGAGATACGCAGTATTTT,CASSFRLAGVGDTQYF
TRBJ2-7,TRBV13,TRBD2,-,TGTGCCAGCAGCTCACGACTAGCGGGAGACGAGCAGTACTTC,CASSSRLAGDEQYF
TRBJ1-2,TRBV16,TRBD1,few,TGTGCCAGCAGCCAATTCGCGGGACAGGCGATCTACACCTTC,CASSQFAGQAIYTF
TRBJ2-1,TRBV5-1,-,-,TGCGCCAGCAGCTTGTCTAGCCCCTCCTACAATGAGCAGTTCTTC,CASSLSSPSYNEQFF
TRBJ1-1,TRBV7-3,-,-,TGTGCCAGCAGCTTAAACGGGGGCAACATGAACACTGAAGCTTTCTTT,CASSLNGGNMNTEAFF
TRBJ2-1,TRBV29-1,TRBD1,-,TGCAGCGTTCGGGACAGTTACAATGAGCAGTTCTTC,CSVRDSYNEQFF
TRBJ2-7,TRBV4-3,-,-,TGCGCCAGCAGCACCCTGAGGGGGGCAAAGTACGAGCAGTACTTC,CASSTLRGAKYEQYF
TRBJ2-3,TRBV9,-,-,TGTGCCAGCAGCCCCGGGGCAAGCGATAGCACAGATACGCAGTATTTT,CASSPGASDSTDTQYF
TRBJ1-1,TRBV10-3,-,-,TGTGCCATCAGTGAGTCTCACAGCATGAACACTGAAGCTTTCTTT,CAISESHSMNTEAFF
TRBJ1-3,TRBV7-8,-,-,TGTGCCAGCAGCAACAGGAGCTCTGGAAACACCATATATTTT,CASSNRSSGNTIYF
TRBJ2-7,TRBV7-9,TRBD1,once,TGTGCCAGCAGCCCGGGACAGGGACCCCTCGAGCAGTACTTC,CASSPGQGPLEQYF
TRBJ2-4,TRBV7-9,TRBD2,-,TGTGCCAGCATCAGTAGCGGGAGTGACATTCAGTACTTC,CASISSGSDIQYF
TRBJ2-3,TRBV6-6,TRBD2,-,TGTGCCAGCAGTTACTTAGCGGGGAGCACAGATACGCAGTATTTT,CASSYLAGSTDTQYF
TRBJ2-7,TRBV7-2,TRBD2,once,TGTGCCAGCAGCGATAGCGGGGGGGCAGACGAGCAGTACTTC,CASSDSGGADEQYF
TRBJ2-2,TRBV28,-,few,TGTGCCAGCAGTCAGTACCTATCGGGCGCCGGGGAGCTGTTTTTT,CASSQYLSGAGELFF
TRBJ2-7,TRBV6-1,TRBD2,-,TGTGCCAGCAGGCGGGAGAGCCCCTACGAGCAGTACTTC,CASRRESPYEQYF
TRBJ1-2,TRBV29-1,-,-,TGCAGCGTTGAAGATGGTACAGGAGAAATTAACTATGGCTACACCTTC,CSVEDGTGEINYGYTF
TRBJ2-1,TRBV7-3,-,-,TGTGCCAGCAGCCAATACGGCGGTGAGCAGTTCTTC,CASSQYGGEQFF
TRBJ2-3,TRBV7-8,-,-,TGTGCCAGCAGCTTAAGGGGGGCGACAGATACGCAGTATTTT,CASSLRGATDTQYF
TRBJ2-7,TRBV5-6,-,-,TGTGCCAGCAGCCTGATTACTAGCCTCGAGCAGTACTTC,CASSLITSLEQYF
TRBJ1-5,TRBV27,-,-,TGTGCCAGCAGTTTATTCCAGGGACGTCAGCCCCAGCATTTT,CASSLFQGRQPQHF
TRBJ2-3,TRBV10-3,-,-,TGTGCCACCTACGGGGGGCCCACAGATACGCAGTATTTT,CATYGGPTDTQYF
TRBJ2-1,TRBV11-2,-,-,TGTGCCAGCAGCGCGACAGTCTATGCTCCTACCTACAATGAGCAGTTCTTC,CASSATVYAPTYNEQFF
TRBJ2-3,TRBV7-8,TRBD2,-,TGTGCCAGCAGCCCGGGGGGTTTAGCCCCGCAAGCACTCACAGATACGCAGTATTTT,CASSPGGLAPQALTDTQYF
TRBJ1-3,TRBV4-2,-,medium-sized,TGTGCCAGCAGCCCCGGGACTGCTGGAAACACCATATATTTT,CASSPGTAGNTIYF
TRBJ1-3,TRBV9,TRBD1,few,TGTGCCAGCAGCGTAGGGACCGGGACAGGGGTTATGAACACCATATATTTT,CASSVGTGTGVMNTIYF
TRBJ2-2,TRBV5-1,-,-,TGCGCCAGCAGCTTTTATGGGGGAGTGAACACCGGGGAGCTGTTTTTT,CASSFYGGVNTGELFF
TRBJ2-5,TRBV5-6,-,-,TGTGCCAGCAGCTTGTCCGGGACCCTAGGTCACGAGACCCAGTACTTC,CASSLSGTLGHETQYF
TRBJ2-1,TRBV4-3,TRBD2,-,TGCGCCAGCAGCGCCGATAGAGCGGGAAGCTCCTACAATGAGCAGTTCTTC,CASSADRAGSSYNEQFF
TRBJ1-1,TRBV19,-,once,TGTGCCAGTAGTACAGAGGGACTCATGAACACTGAAGCTTTCTTT,CASSTEGLMNTEAFF
TRBJ2-7,TRBV4-3,-,-,TGCGCCAGCAGCCAAGAACTGGGGCGTTACTACGAGCAGTACTTC,CASSQELGRYYEQYF
TRBJ2-1,TRBV9,TRBD2,-,TGTGCCAGCAGCCCTAGCGGGAGCCCCTACAATGAGCAGTTCTTC,CASSPSGSPYNEQFF
TRBJ2-3,TRBV4-1,TRBD1,-,TGCGCCAGCAGCCAAGATAGGACAGGGAGCACAGATACGCAGTATTTT,CASSQDRTGSTDTQYF
TRBJ2-1,TRBV7-9,-,once,TGTGCCAGCAGCTCTACACCCCCCAATGAGCAGTTCTTC,CASSSTPPNEQFF
TRBJ2-7,TRBV7-2,TRBD2,-,TGTGCCAGCAGCTTTCGAGGGACTAGCGGAGGGATCTACGAGCAGTACTTC,CASSFRGTSGGIYEQYF
TRBJ1-4,TRBV7-9,-,-,TGTGCCAGCAGCCCGCCCGGGTCTCGGGAAAAACTGTTTTTT,CASSPPGSREKLFF
TRBJ2-5,TRBV7-8,-,medium-sized,TGTGCCAGCAGCTTGGCGGCCCTGGGAGAGACCCAGTACTTC,CASSLAALGETQYF
TRBJ1-2,TRBV5-1,-,-,TGCGCCAGCAGCTCGGGGAACTATGGCTACACCTTC,CASSSGNYGYTF
TRBJ2-3,TRBV6-6,-,-,TGTGCCAGCCAGCCAGGGTGGGAGGATACGCAGTATTTT,CASQPGWEDTQYF
TRBJ1-5,TRBV7-9,-,-,TGTGCCAGCAGCTTCTCAGCAGGAGACAATCAGCCCCAGCATTTT,CASSFSAGDNQPQHF
TRBJ2-7,TRBV4-1,-,-,TGCGCCAGCAGCCAAGACAGGGCCTACGAGCAGTACTTC,CASSQDRAYEQYF
TRBJ2-3,TRBV18,TRBD1,few,TGTGCCAGCTCTCATAGACAGGGGGCGACACAAGATACGCAGTATTTT,CASSHRQGATQDTQYF
TRBJ2-7,TRBV29-1,-,-,TGCAGCGTTGTATACAGCAACTACGAGCAGTACTTC,CSVVYSNYEQYF
TRBJ2-6,TRBV5-1,TRBD1,few,TGCGCCAGCAGCTTGGCCGGGCGACAGGGCTCTGGGGCCAACGTCCTGACTTTC,CASSLAGRQGSGANVLTF
TRBJ1-1,TRBV18,TRBD1,-,TGTGCCAGCTCACGTTCCGGGACAGGGAACACTGAAGCTTTCTTT,CASSRSGTGNTEAFF
TRBJ2-7,TRBV5-1,-,once,TGCGCCAGCAGCTTGCGTTGGGGGTACGAGCAGTACTTC,CASSLRWGYEQYF
TRBJ1-5,TRBV25-1,TRBD1,-,TGTGCCAGCAGCCCTCCGGGACAGGGAAGCCTCAATCAGCCCCAGCATTTT,CASSPPGQGSLNQPQHF
TRBJ2-7,TRBV11-1,-,-,TGTGCCAGCAGCTTAAGGGGGAACCACTACGAGCAGTACTTC,CASSLRGNHYEQYF
TRBJ2-5,TRBV5-6,TRBD2,-,TGTGCCAGCAGCCCCCTAGCGGGAGAGACCCAGTACTTC,CASSPLAGETQYF
TRBJ2-5,TRBV9,-,few,TGTGCCAGCAGCTCCTCCTGGGGGGGCGGGGAGACCCAGTACTTC,CASSSSWGGGETQYF
TRBJ2-5,TRBV10-3,-,once,TGTGCCATCAGAGAACCGGGACTGCAAGAGACCCAGTACTTC,CAIREPGLQETQYF
TRBJ2-3,TRBV6-4,-,medium-sized,TGTGCCAGCAGTGAAGCGGAAACAGATACGCAGTATTTT,CASSEAETDTQYF
TRBJ2-7,TRBV27,TRBD1,few,TGTGCCAGCAGTCTCGGGACAGGGGAGTACGAGCAGTACTTC,CASSLGTGEYEQYF
TRBJ2-7,TRBV4-2,-,medium-sized,TGTGCCAGCAGCCTCTCCCCGGGGGGCCCCTACGAGCAGTACTTC,CASSLSPGGPYEQYF
TRBJ2-3,TRBV7-9,-,-,TGTGCCAGCAGCTTAGCCCCAGATACGCAGTATTTT,CASSLAPDTQYF
TRBJ2-7,TRBV4-3,TRBD2,-,TGCGCCAGCAGCCAAGGGTTAGCGGGAGTTTCGAGAGAGCAGTACTTC,CASSQGLAGVSREQYF
TRBJ2-2,TRBV29-1,TRBD2,few,TGCAGCGTTGCACTACCGGGACTAGGGGTAACCGGGGAGCTGTTTTTT,CSVALPGLGVTGELFF